This T cell receptor (beta chain) came from a study of T cells in Graves' hyperthyroidism and ophthalmopathy (dated by TCRdb to 2018 to 2020). With respect to the entire study: Peripheral blood samples were taken at the time of initial diagnosis, prior to any treatment. To identify distinguishing TCR V-J signatures, a discovery cohort of about 100 patients was used, comprising roughly 45 with Graves' ophthalmopathy and approximately 58 with stable Graves' hyperthyroidism. Prospective prediction of ophthalmopathy was tested in an independent validation cohort of under 20 hyperthyroidism patients and 17 patients who later progressed to ophthalmopathy. The 95 to 100 discovery patients were randomly divided into training and test sets at a 7:3 ratio. In addition, the study compared T-cell repertoires in thyroid tissue and in blood from roughly six Graves' hyperthyroidism patients. After blood sampling, hyperthyroidism patients were treated with methimazole at a starting dose of 30 mg daily, and ophthalmopathy patients were treated with high-dose intravenous methylprednisolone. TCR Vbeta CDR3 sequencing of 130 to 150 peripheral blood samples (under 45 ophthalmopathy, 75 hyperthyroidism and 17 progressor patients) is reported in the paper.

In the ophthalmopathy patients, disease was moderately to severely active, with a Clinical Activity Score of 3 or more, a NOSPECS grade of 4 or more, and a duration of less than 3 months. The study excluded patients with uncontrolled infections, other autoimmune diseases, pregnancy or lactation. Clinical symptoms, serum thyroxine and TRAb, thyroid ultrasound, and orbital computed tomography formed the basis for the diagnoses. Ficoll-Paque density gradient centrifugation was used to isolate PBMCs from approximately 11 ml of fresh peripheral blood. Total RNA was extracted with Trizol reagent, and quality was checked on an Agilent 2100 Bioanalyzer. TCR beta CDR3 regions were amplified from RNA transcripts. The TCR CDR3 was subjected to a first round of RT-PCR using the HTBI primer set and the Qiagen OneStep RT-PCR kit. Libraries were constructed in a second round of multiplex PCR, after which size selection and purification were carried out. Paired-end sequencing of the libraries was performed with 100 bp reads on an Illumina HiSeq2000. In the authors' own workflow: SOAPnuke was used to process the raw data, throwing out any read that contained adapters or uncalled bases, had a mean Phred below 15, or lacked an exact constant-primer or identifier match. COPE v1.2.5 was used to merge the high-quality paired reads, and each unique nucleotide sequence was defined as a clonotype. MiTCR v1.1 was used to align clonotypes to the IMGT TRBV, TRBD and TRBJ reference segments. Only V-J combinations with frequency above 0.0001, covering about 99% of repertoires, were analysed. A TCS score was defined as the ratio of F50 (clonal expansion) to E x V (chaos), with BLOSUM62-based TCRdist applied between CDR3 peptides within each V-J. Welch's t-statistics and random forest reduced fewer than 550 V-J features to 10 to 15, which were used in a naive Bayes classifier (R e1071). TCRdb reprocessed the public reads (quality trimming at Q25 with fastp, clone calling with MiXCR) and kept in-frame beta chains. Merged by CDR3 protein, the rows form single entries marked with the most common genes and DNA. TCRdb's processing, not the authors', yielded these V and J calls. The sample table shows hundreds of thousands of distinct CDR3 sequences, and 15% to 20% are seen once. The ten largest clones add up to 47% of the sample.

In this sample, this clonotype turned up a few times. Its antigen has not been determined. Base qualities are not recorded, but no much larger clone differs from it by a single base. Findings and caveats that apply to the study as a whole: A 13 V-J signature model separated ophthalmopathy from stable hyperthyroidism, with 87.88% sensitivity and about 81% specificity in cross-validation and 80%/75% in testing. Blood samples also contained most of the expanded thyroid clonotypes (frequency above 0.001), which suggests that blood repertoires may reflect thyroid immune responses. Sample size was not statistically predetermined, and blinding of investigators to group allocation was not performed. In validation, the model predicted progression to ophthalmopathy a median of approximately 6.3 months before onset, with 70% to 71% sensitivity and 72.22% specificity.

The CDR3 measures 16 amino acids from cysteine to phenylalanine. Kept here is only the CDR3 DNA, which spans 48 bases and is read in frame from base 1. As encoded in the germline V gene, CDR1 is SGHRS while CDR2 is YFSETQ. V drops 0 bases and J drops 7 bases, leaving 20 bases in between. The sample comprised blood. In this chain, TRBV5-1 is recombined with TRBJ2-7; TRBD2 might be the D gene, on 7 matching bases. The origin of this receptor is a man between 35 and 55 years old with Graves' ophthalmopathy. The CDR3 reads CASSLDSVGAGGEQYF. In nucleotide form, the sequence is TGCGCCAGCAGCTTGGACAGTGTGGGGGCCGGGGGGGAGCAGTACTTC.